This passage covers 24 T cell receptor beta chains from one sample sequenced in a study of T cell responses to AZD1222 COVID-19 vaccine. Sequencing used immunoSEQ multiplex PCR; TCRdb keeps in-frame clones, though not all of them. The data contain around 170,000 clones, less than 95% of them singletons. Sequenced material: peripheral blood, taken on day 0 of AZD1222 vaccination. These TCRs come from an adult in good health.

The chain carries TRBV28 and TRBJ2-7; D ambiguous. The CDR3 covers 12 residues. In germline, CDR1 is MDHEN, CDR2 SYDVKM. V was shortened by 0 bases and J by 4 bases, with 4 bases between the two germline ends. The CDR3 sequence is CASSLWGYEQYF. The CDR3 nucleotides are TGTGCCAGCAGTTTATGGGGGTACGAGCAGTACTTC.

This clone appeared a single time. The chain employs TRBV2 and TRBJ1-1; tentative D call: TRBD1 (6 bases). Between the trimmed V and J ends, which lost 8 bases and 0 bases, there was a span of 19 bases. The CDR3 is 16 residues long. Germline V gene lookup returns CDR1 SNHLY and CDR2 FYNNEI. The CDR3 DNA is TGTGCCAGCGAAGGGGGGAAGGGAGGCATGAACACTGAAGCTTTCTTT. As protein: CASEGGKGGMNTEAFF.

The chain couples TRBV10-3 to TRBJ1-2; D is undetermined. This CDR3 spans 13 amino acids. Trimming removed 3 bases from V and 8 bases from J, with 13 bases in between. Per the germline V gene, CDR1 is ENHRY and CDR2 is SYGVKD. Here the CDR3 reads CAISDLGSSGYTF. CDR3 in DNA: TGTGCCATCAGTGATCTCGGGTCTAGCGGCTACACCTTC.

The chain links TRBV11-3 to TRBJ2-6; D unclear. V gave up 9 bases and J gave up 2 bases, with 11 bases separating them. CDR1 SGHNT and CDR2 YENEEA come from the germline V gene. This CDR3 has 14 amino acids. The CDR3 nucleotides read TGTGCCAGTTGTTCTGACCCTGGGGCCAACGTCCTGACTTTC. Translating it yields CASCSDPGANVLTF.

The CDR3 loop reads CASWERQGGLLHGYTF. The CDR3, as DNA: TGTGCCAGTTGGGAGAGACAGGGAGGTCTTTTACATGGCTACACCTTC. V usage is TRBV19 and J usage is TRBJ1-2; TRBD1 matches 7 bases. Germline assignment: CDR1 LNHDA and CDR2 SQIVND (reference sequence). The CDR3 has 16 amino acids. V was clipped by 8 bases and J by 6 bases; unmatched bases: 18.

The V call is TRBV11-3, the J call TRBJ2-3; D not resolved. V was pared by 6 bases and J by 3 bases, with 7 bases between. In germline, CDR1 is SGHNT, CDR2 YENEEA. The CDR3 totals 12 residues. The CDR3 loop reads CASSSRTDTQYF. In DNA, the CDR3 is TGTGCCAGCAGTTCACGGACAGATACGCAGTATTTT.

The V gene is TRBV2, the J gene TRBJ1-5; TRBD1 matches at 10 bases. Germline V lookup: CDR1 SNHLY, CDR2 FYNNEI. The CDR3 covers 14 residues. The J segment lost 4 bases and the V segment lost 7 bases, leaving 4 bases of the junction unmatched. The DNA for the CDR3 is TGTGCCAGCACCCCGGGACAGGGGAATCAGCCCCAGCATTTT. It codes for CASTPGQGNQPQHF. Together with reference TRBV2 and TRBJ1-5, the CDR3 gives the full variable domain: EPEVTQTPSHQVTQMGQEVILRCVPISNHLYFYWYRQILGQKVEFLVSFYNNEISEKSEIFDDQFSVERPDGSNFTLKIRSTKLEDSAMYFCASTPGQGNQPQHFGDGTRLSIL.

The chain recombines TRBV18 with TRBJ2-1; D could derive from TRBD1 or TRBD2 (5 bases each). Trimming removed 3 bases at V and 7 bases at J, with 13 bases between. The CDR3 is made up of 14 amino acids. Germline V lookup: CDR1 KGHSH, CDR2 LQKENI. The CDR3 loop is CASSPRRDGNEQFF. The CDR3 nucleotides read TGTGCCAGCTCACCGCGAAGGGACGGGAATGAGCAGTTCTTC.

V and J are TRBV7-9 and TRBJ2-1; TRBD2 is a possible D gene (6 bases). V was pared by 0 bases and J by 5 bases, with 14 bases between. Germline assignment: CDR1 SEHNR and CDR2 FQNEAQ (reference sequence). The CDR3 totals 16 residues. CDR3 DNA sequence: TGTGCCAGCAGCTTAGCTAGTCTAGCGCGCAACAATGAGCAGTTCTTC. Translation gives CASSLASLARNNEQFF. Complete variable domain (other parts from reference TRBV7-9 and TRBJ2-1): DTGVSQNPRHKITKRGQNVTFRCDPISEHNRLYWYRQTLGQGPEFLTYFQNEAQLEKSRLLSDRFSAERPKGSFSTLEIQRTEQGDSAMYLCASSLASLARNNEQFFGPGTRLTVL.

The V gene is TRBV7-9, the J gene TRBJ1-1; no reliable D call. The ends were cut back, 5 bases at V and 0 bases at J, with 13 bases in the middle. CDR3 size: 15 residues. The germline gives CDR1 SEHNR, CDR2 FQNEAQ (reference sequence). The CDR3 nucleotides read TGTGCCAGCAGCAAACCGGGGATACTGAACACTGAAGCTTTCTTT. Its translation is CASSKPGILNTEAFF.

This chain joins TRBV4-2 and TRBJ2-7; 7 nucleotides agree with TRBD2. The CDR3 runs to 17 residues. J gave up 2 bases and V 5 bases, and 15 bases lay outside the gene matches. In germline, CDR1 is LGHNA, CDR2 YNFKEQ. In DNA form, the CDR3 reads TGTGCCAGCAGCTTACTAGCGACTACCTACGAGGCCTACGAGCAGTACTTC. Protein product: CASSLLATTYEAYEQYF.

CDR3 loop: CASSQEAGGYNEQFF. The CDR3 DNA follows: TGTGCCAGCAGCCAAGAAGCGGGAGGCTACAATGAGCAGTTCTTC. The genes are TRBV4-2 and TRBJ2-1; 9 bases map to TRBD2. The CDR3 contains 15 residues. The germline gives CDR1 LGHNA, CDR2 YNFKEQ. Trimming cost V 0 bases and J 3 bases; bases outside gene matches: 0.

The chain recombines TRBV23-1 with TRBJ1-5; TRBD1 is a possible D gene (6 bases). TRBV23-1 is labeled an ORF, and its function is uncertain. V lost 3 bases, J lost 0 bases, and 12 bases lay in between. The CDR3 spans 16 residues. For the CDR3, the DNA is TGCGCCAGCAGTCAGATTTTCAGGGGTAGCAATCAGCCCCAGCATTTT. Translation: CASSQIFRGSNQPQHF.

The gene calls are TRBV7-3 and TRBJ2-7, with D perhaps matching TRBD2 (6 bases). This CDR3 spans 18 amino acids. With 1 base removed from V and 2 bases from J, the gap between germline ends came to 21 bases. Germline V CDR1 and CDR2: SGHTA, FQGTGA. The CDR3, as DNA: TGTGCCAGCAGCTTAAATCCACCGGGACTCGAAACCACCTACGAGCAGTACTTC. This gives the protein CASSLNPPGLETTYEQYF.

Here the CDR3 DNA reads TGTGCCAGCAGCTTAACTTCCGGGGAGCTGTTTTTT. Translation: CASSLTSGELFF. The V call is TRBV7-6, the J call TRBJ2-2; unclear D gene. Germline-derived CDR1 and CDR2 are SGHVS and FNYEAQ. V was cut by 2 bases and J by 6 bases, with 4 bases left in between. The CDR3 has 12 amino acids. The complete variable domain, with remaining parts taken from reference TRBV7-6 and TRBJ2-2, reads GAGVSQSPRYKVTKRGQDVALRCDPISGHVSLYWYRQALGQGPEFLTYFNYEAQQDKSGLPNDRFSAERPEGSISTLTIQRTEQRDSAMYRCASSLTSGELFFGEGSRLTVL.

The gene calls are TRBV28 and TRBJ2-1, with D maybe TRBD1 (5 bases). From germline, CDR1 is MDHEN and CDR2 SYDVKM. CDR3 size: 16 residues. The V and J ends lost 7 bases and 0 bases respectively, with 16 bases between them. CDR3 protein: CASTSGGHLSYNEQFF. The CDR3 DNA follows: TGTGCCAGCACCTCGGGCGGACACCTCTCCTACAATGAGCAGTTCTTC.

Only one count was recorded for this clone. The chain combines TRBV5-1 with TRBJ2-1; the D is unclear. V was cut by 0 bases and J by 2 bases, with 6 bases left in between. Germline V gene sequence: CDR1 SGHRS, CDR2 YFSETQ. The CDR3 covers 14 residues. The CDR3 sequence is CASSLDTTYNEQFF. CDR3 bases: TGCGCCAGCAGCTTGGACACCACCTACAATGAGCAGTTCTTC.

The rearrangement uses TRBV30 and TRBJ2-7; D is unresolved. Germline assignment: CDR1 GTSNPN and CDR2 SVGIG (reference sequence). This CDR3 region has 14 residues. V gave up 1 base and J gave up 0 bases, with 10 bases separating them. Here the CDR3 DNA reads TGTGCCTGGAGTGCTGGATCGAGCTCCTACGAGCAGTACTTC. It encodes CAWSAGSSSYEQYF.

J is TRBJ1-1 and V is TRBV30; weak D call: TRBD1 (5 bases). Trimming took off 5 bases at V and 0 bases at J, with 7 bases between the two ends. Germline assignment: CDR1 GTSNPN and CDR2 SVGIG (reference sequence). This CDR3 contains 12 residues. The CDR3 reads CAWDRVNTEAFF. The DNA for the CDR3 is TGTGCCTGGGACAGAGTGAACACTGAAGCTTTCTTT.

The CDR3 loop reads CASTPGPYGYTF. Here the CDR3 DNA reads TGTGCCAGCACCCCAGGGCCCTATGGCTACACCTTC. The chain joins TRBV6-5 to TRBJ1-2, with a weak D call TRBD1 (5 bases). The CDR3 sequence is 12 residues long. V was cut by 7 bases and J by 4 bases, with 10 bases left in between. The V gene's germline CDR1 is MNHEY and CDR2 SVGAGI.

This chain uses TRBV5-1 with TRBJ2-7; D is uncertain. The CDR3 totals 13 residues. Trimming took off 4 bases at V and 12 bases at J, with 20 bases between the two ends. Germline values: CDR1 SGHRS, CDR2 YFSETQ. This CDR3 reads CASSPGRPSTAYF. In DNA, the CDR3 is TGCGCCAGCAGCCCGGGCAGGCCTAGTACCGCGTACTTC.

J is TRBJ2-7 and V is TRBV7-9; 10 bases fit TRBD2. Germline V gives CDR1 SEHNR, CDR2 FQNEAQ (reference sequence). This CDR3 region has 17 residues. After removal of 3 bases from V and 5 bases from J, the junction contained 13 bases not matched to a gene. Here the CDR3 DNA reads TGTGCCAGCAGCTTTACACTGGGACTAGCGCCAGTCGACGAGCAGTACTTC. Translated, it gives CASSFTLGLAPVDEQYF.

The rearrangement joins TRBV30 to TRBJ1-6; no clear D. The V and J ends lost 0 bases and 5 bases respectively, with 11 bases between them. Germline V gives CDR1 GTSNPN, CDR2 SVGIG (reference sequence). This CDR3 is built from 15 residues. The CDR3 DNA reads TGTGCCTGGAGTGTAACCAGGTCCGATAATTCACCCCTCCACTTT. Translation: CAWSVTRSDNSPLHF. Full variable domain (remainder filled in from reference TRBV30 and TRBJ1-6): SQTIHQWPATLVQPVGSPLSLECTVEGTSNPNLYWYRQAAGRGLQLLFYSVGIGQISSEVPQNLSASRPQDRQFILSSKKLLLSDSGFYLCAWSVTRSDNSPLHFGNGTRLTVT.

J is TRBJ2-7 and V is TRBV6-5; either TRBD1 or TRBD2 may fit D (5 bases each). CDR3 length: 12 residues. Germline V lookup: CDR1 MNHEY, CDR2 SVGAGI. V was trimmed by 6 bases and J by 3 bases, leaving 9 bases between them. The CDR3 DNA sequence: TGTGCCAGCAGCACGGGGCTCTACGAGCAGTACTTC. Its protein product is CASSTGLYEQYF.